A single sample is the source of the 23 T cell receptor beta chains below, sequenced in a study of resident and recirculating memory T cells in vitiligo (dated by TCRdb to 2016 to 2019). Libraries were prepared through the immunoSEQ multiplex PCR assay. TCRdb's version of the immuneACCESS table is confined to in-frame rearrangements and falls short of the full clone set. An unresolved V gene accounts for under half of the shortfall where checked; the remainder is of unknown origin. For this sample the table gives 55,000 to 75,000 clones, of which roughly nine tenths were detected only once. The ten largest clones take up over 4.5% of the sample. Sequenced material: blood. All receptors derive from a male donor with vitiligo.

This clone was picked up one time. The CDR3 nucleotides are TGCGCCAGCAGCTCGGGACAGTTAAGCAATGAGCAGTTCTTC. Its protein product is CASSSGQLSNEQFF. This chain links TRBV5-1 with TRBJ2-1; 7 bases are a match to TRBD1. Germline lookup yields CDR1 SGHRS and CDR2 YFSETQ. Unmatched junction bases numbered 6, after V lost 3 bases and J lost 6 bases. The CDR3 is 14 amino acids.

CDR3 amino acids: CASSQVWGRQGDGYTF. CDR3 DNA: TGTGCCAGCAGCCAAGTTTGGGGACGACAGGGGGATGGCTACACCTTC. The rearrangement uses TRBV4-2 and TRBJ1-2; 9 nucleotides match TRBD1. The CDR3 spans 16 residues. Germline CDR1 and CDR2: LGHNA and YNFKEQ. J was trimmed by 6 bases and V by 1 base; bases with no gene match: 9.

The chain uses TRBV27 and TRBJ2-7; weak D call: TRBD1 (6 bases). The CDR3 totals 13 residues. Germline CDR1 and CDR2: MNHEY and SMNVEV (reference sequence). V shed 3 bases and J shed 4 bases, with 10 bases lying between them. The CDR3 is CASSFSGDYEQYF. The CDR3 DNA reads as TGTGCCAGCAGTTTCTCAGGGGATTACGAGCAGTACTTC.

V gene TRBV19 combines with J gene TRBJ1-2; a weak D match, TRBD1 (5 bases). The CDR3 runs 14 residues. Trimming cost V 5 bases and J 3 bases, with 13 bases left between them. Germline CDR1 reads LNHDA; CDR2 reads SQIVND (reference sequence). The CDR3 nucleotides read TGTGCCAGTAGTTGGGGACTCGGGGACTATGGCTACACCTTC. This encodes CASSWGLGDYGYTF.

The chain uses TRBV28 and TRBJ2-5; the D is unclear. Germline CDR1 reads MDHEN; CDR2 reads SYDVKM. Trimming pared 7 bases from V and 5 bases from J, leaving 11 bases between. The CDR3 contains 12 residues. The CDR3 loop reads CASTTNWETQYF. CDR3 coding DNA: TGTGCCAGCACTACCAACTGGGAGACCCAGTACTTC.

This clone was seen only once. The chain is built from TRBV15 and TRBJ2-2; TRBD2 matches 10 bases. Per germline, CDR1 LNHNV and CDR2 YYDKDF (reference sequence). This CDR3 comprises 16 residues. J gave up 1 base and V 2 bases, and 1 base lay outside the gene matches. As DNA, the CDR3 is TGTGCCACCAGCAGATCTAGCGGGGGGAACACCGGGGAGCTGTTTTTT. Amino acid sequence: CATSRSSGGNTGELFF. Full variable domain (outside the CDR3, taken from reference TRBV15 and TRBJ2-2): DAMVIQNPRYQVTQFGKPVTLSCSQTLNHNVMYWYQQKSSQAPKLLFHYYDKDFNNEADTPDNFQSRRPNTSFCFLDIRSPGLGDTAMYLCATSRSSGGNTGELFFGEGSRLTVL.

V gene TRBV6-1 combines with J gene TRBJ1-2; D unclear. Germline V lookup: CDR1 MNHNS, CDR2 SASEGT. V lost 3 bases, J lost 3 bases, and 11 bases lay in between. The CDR3 is made up of 14 amino acids. In DNA, the CDR3 is TGTGCCAGCAGTGAGGGCAGTATGGACTATGGCTACACCTTC. Translated: CASSEGSMDYGYTF.

The chain employs TRBV19 and TRBJ2-3; TRBD2 matches 9 bases. The CDR3 is made up of 14 amino acids. Germline V gene sequence: CDR1 LNHDA, CDR2 SQIVND (reference sequence). V lost 2 bases to trimming and J lost 5 bases; unmatched junction nucleotides: 2. The CDR3 sequence: CASSISGGQDTQYF. For the CDR3, the DNA is TGTGCCAGTAGTATAAGCGGGGGGCAAGATACGCAGTATTTT.

The rearrangement uses TRBV5-1 and TRBJ2-5, with unresolved D. V lost 0 bases and J lost 1, with 4 bases in between. In germline, CDR1 is SGHRS, CDR2 YFSETQ. The CDR3 has 13 residues. Here the CDR3 DNA reads TGCGCCAGCAGCTTGGCAGTCCAAGAGACCCAGTACTTC. Protein product: CASSLAVQETQYF.

This clone was counted a few times. The V gene is TRBV5-4, the J gene TRBJ1-3; 7 bases align to TRBD1. CDR3 length: 16 amino acids. Germline CDR1 reads SGHNT; CDR2 reads YYREEE (reference sequence). The J segment lost 0 bases and the V segment lost 3 bases, leaving 6 bases of the junction unmatched. The CDR3 sequence is CASSSDRAASGNTIYF. The CDR3 region has the DNA TGTGCCAGCAGCTCCGACAGGGCGGCCTCTGGAAACACCATATATTTT.

The chain joins TRBV7-9 to TRBJ2-7; D may be TRBD2 (6 bases). V was cut by 0 bases and J by 3 bases, with 12 bases left in between. CDR1 SEHNR and CDR2 FQNEAQ come from the germline V gene (reference sequence). The CDR3 loop spans 15 amino acids. This CDR3 is CASSLAGGVNYEQYF. The CDR3 bases are TGTGCCAGCAGCTTAGCCGGCGGGGTTAACTACGAGCAGTACTTC.

The chain employs TRBV5-6 and TRBJ2-7; 7 bases line up with TRBD1. The germline V gene has CDR1 SGHDT and CDR2 YYEEEE. This CDR3 is built from 11 residues. After removal of 4 bases from V and 12 bases from J, the junction contained 7 bases not matched to a gene. CDR3 region: CASSLGQDRYF. The CDR3 region has the DNA TGTGCCAGCAGCCTAGGACAGGACCGGTACTTC.

This rearrangement joins TRBV27 to TRBJ2-7; TRBD1 matches 10 bases. After removal of 5 bases from V and 5 bases from J, the junction contained 9 bases not matched to a gene. The V gene's germline CDR1 is MNHEY and CDR2 SMNVEV (reference sequence). CDR3 length equals 15 residues. This CDR3 reads CASSRNWGQGHEQYF. As DNA, the CDR3 is TGTGCCAGCAGTCGGAATTGGGGACAGGGGCACGAGCAGTACTTC.

The chain has TRBV4-3 and TRBJ2-5; TRBD1 matches at 7 bases. The CDR3 spans 17 residues. Trimming removed 1 base from V and 3 bases from J; junction bases left unmatched: 11. Germline loops: CDR1 LGHNA, CDR2 YSLEER. CDR3: CASSQGRGGATKETQYF. CDR3 DNA: TGCGCCAGCAGCCAAGGGAGAGGGGGCGCGACTAAAGAGACCCAGTACTTC.

This chain joins TRBV11-2 and TRBJ2-5; TRBD2 matches 7 bases. CDR1 SGHAT and CDR2 FQNNGV come from the germline V gene. The J segment lost 3 bases and the V segment lost 6 bases, leaving 4 bases of the junction unmatched. CDR3 size: 13 residues. CDR3 region: CASSSGREETQYF. Written as DNA, the CDR3 is TGTGCCAGCAGTTCGGGGAGGGAAGAGACCCAGTACTTC.

The genes are TRBV9 and TRBJ2-7; weak D call: TRBD1 (5 bases). The V gene lost 2 bases and the J gene lost 2 bases, with 14 bases spanning the gap. This CDR3 has 15 amino acids. The germline V gene encodes CDR1 SGDLS and CDR2 YYNGEE. Here the CDR3 reads CASSVSPVGPYEQYF. CDR3 in DNA: TGTGCCAGCAGCGTGTCACCCGTGGGGCCCTACGAGCAGTACTTC.

This clone was seen only once. The chain is built from TRBV7-3 and TRBJ2-3, with 10 bases that match TRBD2. The CDR3 runs 15 residues. Germline V gene sequence: CDR1 SGHTA, CDR2 FQGTGA. Losses at the gene ends were 4 bases for V and 6 bases for J; bases not matched to a gene: 7. The CDR3 region is CASSWSGGARDTQYF. DNA for the CDR3: TGTGCCAGCAGCTGGAGCGGGGGGGCACGGGATACGCAGTATTTT.

The J gene is TRBJ2-2, the V gene TRBV28; 10 nucleotides match TRBD1. Germline CDR1 is MDHEN and CDR2 is SYDVKM. The CDR3 totals 16 residues. With 4 bases clipped from V and 6 bases from J, the junction kept 8 bases outside the gene matches. CDR3 loop: CASSSYGTGVAGELFF. CDR3 nucleotides: TGTGCCAGCAGTTCTTATGGGACAGGGGTGGCCGGGGAGCTGTTTTTT.

This sequence joins TRBV5-1 and TRBJ2-3; 8 nucleotides agree with TRBD1. Germline V lookup: CDR1 SGHRS, CDR2 YFSETQ. The CDR3 totals 15 residues. V lost 2 bases to trimming and J lost 2 bases; unmatched junction nucleotides: 4. The CDR3 is CASSLDRGFTDTQYF. The CDR3 DNA reads as TGCGCCAGCAGCTTAGACAGGGGATTCACAGATACGCAGTATTTT. Full variable domain (missing parts from reference TRBV5-1 and TRBJ2-3): KAGVTQTPRYLIKTRGQQVTLSCSPISGHRSVSWYQQTPGQGLQFLFEYFSETQRNKGNFPGRFSGRQFSNSRSEMNVSTLELGDSALYLCASSLDRGFTDTQYFGPGTRLTVL.

This chain links TRBV7-2 with TRBJ2-5, with a possible D match to TRBD2 (6 bases). V lost 1 base and J lost 2, with 14 bases in between. The CDR3 loop spans 16 amino acids. Germline assignment: CDR1 SGHTA and CDR2 FQGNSA. CDR3: CASSLVGGTNQETQYF. In DNA, the CDR3 is TGTGCCAGCAGCTTAGTGGGGGGAACTAATCAAGAGACCCAGTACTTC.

The chain is built from TRBV7-6 and TRBJ2-3; D may be TRBD2 (7 bases). With 4 bases removed from V and 4 bases from J, the gap between germline ends came to 15 bases. CDR3 size: 15 residues. CDR1 is SGHVS and CDR2 is FNYEAQ in the germline V gene. The CDR3 here is CASSSRGGSSDTQYF. CDR3 coding DNA: TGTGCCAGCAGCTCAAGGGGGGGCAGCTCAGATACGCAGTATTTT.

The chain has TRBV18 and TRBJ1-3; D not resolved. The CDR3 has 14 amino acids. Germline lookup yields CDR1 KGHSH and CDR2 LQKENI. The ends were cut back, 2 bases at V and 0 bases at J, with 5 bases in the middle. CDR3 in DNA: TGTGCCAGCTCACCATCGTCCTCTGGAAACACCATATATTTT. Translating gives CASSPSSSGNTIYF.

The chain has TRBV19 and TRBJ1-1, with 7 bases matching TRBD1. Looked up from germline, CDR1 is LNHDA and CDR2 is SQIVND (reference sequence). This CDR3 comprises 13 residues. Trimming removed 7 bases from V and 1 base from J; junction bases left unmatched: 3. The chain's CDR3 is CASKTGPNTEAFF. The CDR3 nucleotides read TGTGCCAGTAAGACAGGGCCGAACACTGAAGCTTTCTTT.